This T cell receptor beta chain originates from a study of blood T cells in healthy people across ages. They isolated at least 6 million PBMCs from each sample. V lost 2 bases and J 0 bases, leaving 10 bases between the germline ends. The CDR3 has 15 amino acids. Germline V CDR1 and CDR2: MNHNY, SVGAGI (reference sequence). The use of a sample-barcoded 5' primer and a J-beta primer mix characterized a second PCR of roughly 6 to 11 cycles. TCRdb re-called the 5' RACE reads with MiXCR, one entry per CDR3 protein. The sample has 800,000 to 1,000,000 distinct CDR3 sequences, about 48% seen once; the top ten hold about an eighth. Only a few counts were recorded for this clonotype.

Source material: blood. The sequence derives from a man aged 25 to 40 in good health. The rearrangement uses TRBV6-6 and TRBJ1-2; no firm D call. CDR3 DNA: TGTGCCAGCAGTTACGCGAGCGGGCCTAACTATGGCTACACCTTC. Encoded protein: CASSYASGPNYGYTF.